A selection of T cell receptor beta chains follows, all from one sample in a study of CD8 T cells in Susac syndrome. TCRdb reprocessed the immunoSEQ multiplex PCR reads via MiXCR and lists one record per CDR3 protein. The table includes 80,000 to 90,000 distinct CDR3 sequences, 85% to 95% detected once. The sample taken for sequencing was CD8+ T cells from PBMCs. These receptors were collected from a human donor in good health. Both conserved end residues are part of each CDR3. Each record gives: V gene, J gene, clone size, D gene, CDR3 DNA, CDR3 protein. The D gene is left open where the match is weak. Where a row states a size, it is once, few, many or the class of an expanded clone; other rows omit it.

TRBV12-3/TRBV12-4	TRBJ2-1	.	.	TGTGCCAGCACTTCCTTTGGGCCGAACAATGAGCAGTTCTTC	CASTSFGPNNEQFF
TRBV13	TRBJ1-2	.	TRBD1	TGTGCCAGCAGCTTAGGTCAGGGGGCAGTATATGGCTACACCTTC	CASSLGQGAVYGYTF
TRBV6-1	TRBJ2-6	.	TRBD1	TGTGCCAGCAGTGGACGACAGGGCTGGGCCAACGTCCTGACTTTC	CASSGRQGWANVLTF
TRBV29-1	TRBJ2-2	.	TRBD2	TGCAGCGCCTCGAGCGGGGGGGGTTACACCGGGGAGCTGTTTTTT	CSASSGGGYTGELFF
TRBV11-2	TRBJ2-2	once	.	TGTGCCAGCAGCTCTGGGGGTTCCGGGGAGCTGTTTTTT	CASSSGGSGELFF
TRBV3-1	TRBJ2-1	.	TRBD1	TGTGCCAGCAGTCTTACAGGGGGCGCCGGCAATGAGCAGTTCTTC	CASSLTGGAGNEQFF
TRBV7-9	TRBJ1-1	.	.	TGTGCCAGCAGCCCCCCCCGGGGAGATACTGAAGCTTTCTTT	CASSPPRGDTEAFF
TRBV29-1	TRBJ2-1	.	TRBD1	TGCAGCGCTGGGACAGGAAACAATGAGCAGTTCTTC	CSAGTGNNEQFF
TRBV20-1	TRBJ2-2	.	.	TGCAGTGCTAGGCGCAGCGGGGAGCTGTTTTTT	CSARRSGELFF
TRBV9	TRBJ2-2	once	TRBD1	TGTGCCAGCAGCCCCCCGACAGGGGCACACGGGGAGCTGTTTTTT	CASSPPTGAHGELFF
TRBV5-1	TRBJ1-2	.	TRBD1	TGCGCCAGCAGCTTGGGACAGGGGGCTTATGAGTATGGCTACACCTTC	CASSLGQGAYEYGYTF
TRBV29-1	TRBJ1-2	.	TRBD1	TGCAGCGGGACAGGGGACTATGGCTACACCTTC	CSGTGDYGYTF
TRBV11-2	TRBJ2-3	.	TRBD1	TGTGCCAGCAGCTTAGGGACAGGCGCCGGGAGCACAGATACGCAGTATTTT	CASSLGTGAGSTDTQYF
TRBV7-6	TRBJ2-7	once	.	TGTGCCAGCAGCTCTCGGAACCAGGGGGGCCACGAGCAGTACTTC	CASSSRNQGGHEQYF
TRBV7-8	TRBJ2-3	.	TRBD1	TGTGCCAGCAGCACCCGACAGGGTTTGGTTCCAGATACGCAGTATTTT	CASSTRQGLVPDTQYF
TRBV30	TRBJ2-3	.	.	TGTGCCTGGGAGAGGGCTTCGGGGCAGTATTTT	CAWERASGQYF
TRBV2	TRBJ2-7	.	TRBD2	TGTGCCAGCAGTGAAGGGCTAGCGGGGACCTCCTACGAGCAGTACTTC	CASSEGLAGTSYEQYF
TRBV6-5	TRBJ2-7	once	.	TGTGCCAGCAGTTACGGGCCAGGATCCTCCTACGAGCAGTACTTC	CASSYGPGSSYEQYF
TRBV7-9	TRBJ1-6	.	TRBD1	TGTGCCAGCAGAGAAACAGGGGAGAATTCACCCCTCCACTTT	CASRETGENSPLHF
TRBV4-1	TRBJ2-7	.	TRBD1	TGCGCCAGCAGCCAAATTCAAGGGGGCCTGTACTTC	CASSQIQGGLYF
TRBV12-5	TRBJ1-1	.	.	TGTGCTAGTGCCCAGGGCAACACTGAAGCTTTCTTT	CASAQGNTEAFF
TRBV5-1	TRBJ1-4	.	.	TGCGCCAGCAGCTTTTCGGGGAGTAATGAAAAACTGTTTTTT	CASSFSGSNEKLFF
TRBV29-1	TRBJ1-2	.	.	TGCAGCGTTGAAGCGGAGGGTGGCTATGGCTACACCTTC	CSVEAEGGYGYTF
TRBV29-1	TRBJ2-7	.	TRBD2	TGCAGCGTTGCGGGGGGACGGTACGAGCAGTACTTC	CSVAGGRYEQYF
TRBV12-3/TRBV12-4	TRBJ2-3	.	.	TGTGCCAGCACTTCGAGCACAGATACGCAGTATTTT	CASTSSTDTQYF
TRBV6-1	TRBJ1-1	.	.	TGTGCCAGCAGGGACTCTGGTCTATGGAACACTGAAGCTTTCTTT	CASRDSGLWNTEAFF
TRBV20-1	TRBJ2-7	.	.	TGCAGTGCGAGACCTACAGAGAACTACGAGCAGTACTTC	CSARPTENYEQYF
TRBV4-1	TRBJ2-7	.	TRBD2	TGCGCCAGCAGCCAAGATTTGGCGGTTAGACTAGCGGGGGGCCCCTACGAGCAGTACTTC	CASSQDLAVRLAGGPYEQYF
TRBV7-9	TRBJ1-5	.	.	TGTGCCAGCAGCTTATACAATCAGCCCCAGCATTTT	CASSLYNQPQHF
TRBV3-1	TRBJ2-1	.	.	TGTGCCAGCAGCCAAGGCCCTGAGCAGTTCTTC	CASSQGPEQFF
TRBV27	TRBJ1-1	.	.	TGTGCCAGCAGTTTATCGCCGGGTTCGGGGACTGAAGCTTTCTTT	CASSLSPGSGTEAFF
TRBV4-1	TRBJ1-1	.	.	TGCGCCAGCAGCCAAGGGGGGGAGAACACTGAAGCTTTCTTT	CASSQGGENTEAFF
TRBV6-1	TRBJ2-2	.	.	TGTGCCAGCACCTACGGTGAGAGGACACTAAACACCGGGGAGCTGTTTTTT	CASTYGERTLNTGELFF
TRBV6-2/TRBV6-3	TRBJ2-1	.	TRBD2	TGTGCCAGCAGTTTCCGGACTAGCGGGTACAATGAGCAGTTCTTC	CASSFRTSGYNEQFF
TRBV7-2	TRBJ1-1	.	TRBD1	TGTGCCAGCAGCTGGGACAGTATCCCCCCTTCTTCCATGAACACTGAAGCTTTCTTT	CASSWDSIPPSSMNTEAFF
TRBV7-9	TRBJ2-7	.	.	TGTGCCAGCAGCTTATCGCCCGGGGGCGAAAGTCTCTACGAGCAGTACTTC	CASSLSPGGESLYEQYF